A selection of T cell receptor beta chains follows, all from one sample in a study of T cells after yellow fever vaccination. TCRdb fed the 5' RACE reads into MiXCR, producing one record per CDR3 protein. The sample carries 550,000 or so distinct CDR3 sequences, under 25% recorded once. Source: PBMCs, taken 15 days after the yellow fever booster vaccination. The receptors come from a man aged 25 to 40 who received the YFV17D yellow fever vaccine. Each CDR3 is given with its conserved first and last residue. A D gene is named only where the DNA matches it firmly. The size of a clone is reported for some rows only, either as once, few or many, or as a class for expanded clones.

d_call	clone_size	v_call	j_call	cdr3_nt	cdr3_aa
TRBD1	few	TRBV7-2	TRBJ2-1	TGTGCCAGCAGCACCCACCTATGGACAGGGGGTTTTGGTGGTGCAGGGAGCAATGAGCAGTTCTTC	CASSTHLWTGGFGGAGSNEQFF
NA	NA	TRBV21-1	TRBJ2-2	TGTGCCAGCATCACTAGCGGGGTGAACACCGGGGAGCTGTTTTTT	CASITSGVNTGELFF
NA	few	TRBV4-3	TRBJ2-3	TGCGCCAGCAGCCAAGGGGGGCGGCAGTATTTT	CASSQGGRQYF
NA	few	TRBV10-3	TRBJ2-5	TGTGCCATCAGTTCGTCCGGGGGACAGGAGACCCAGTACTTC	CAISSSGGQETQYF
NA	few	TRBV27	TRBJ1-2	TGTGCCAGCAGTTTATCGGAACGGGTGGGCGGCTACACCTTC	CASSLSERVGGYTF
TRBD2	few	TRBV20-1	TRBJ2-1	TGCAGTGCTAGAACGACTAGCGGTGACAATGAGCAGTTCTTC	CSARTTSGDNEQFF
NA	NA	TRBV15	TRBJ2-4	TGTGCCACCAGCAGAGATTCTAGGGGGTACATTCAGTACTTC	CATSRDSRGYIQYF
NA	few	TRBV3-1	TRBJ2-7	TGTGCCAGCAGCCAAGGTACTCTCGAGCAGTACTTC	CASSQGTLEQYF
NA	few	TRBV29-1	TRBJ2-2	TGCAGCGCGTGGGGGGCCCTGAACACCGGGGAGCTGTTTTTT	CSAWGALNTGELFF
NA	NA	TRBV12-3/TRBV12-4	TRBJ1-2	TGTGCTCAGGGCTATGGCTACACCTTC	CAQGYGYTF
NA	NA	TRBV28	TRBJ1-4	TGTGCCAGCAGCCTGATGAAGGGCACACCTGAAAAACTGTTTTTT	CASSLMKGTPEKLFF
NA	NA	TRBV7-3	TRBJ2-3	TGTGCCAGCAGCAGATTCCCGGGACGGACCACAGATACGCAGTATTTT	CASSRFPGRTTDTQYF
TRBD2	NA	TRBV19	TRBJ2-5	TGTGCCAGTAGTATAGCCCCGCCTAGCGGACAAGAGACCCAGTACTTC	CASSIAPPSGQETQYF
NA	few	TRBV25-1	TRBJ2-3	TGTGCCAGCAGTGCAGCGGATTTTAGCACAGATACGCAGTATTTT	CASSAADFSTDTQYF
TRBD2	NA	TRBV29-1	TRBJ2-5	TGCAGCGTTGGGGGCGGGGGTCAAGAGACCCAGTACTTC	CSVGGGGQETQYF